Listed here are 22 T cell receptor beta chains from one sample, sequenced in a study of beta chain features in type 1 diabetes. Study outcomes and limitations: Across all four CD4+ subsets, people with type 1 diabetes showed modestly shorter TCRB CDR3s.

For these receptors, no antigen is known. The isolated RNA, all of it, was reverse transcribed, so expressed TCRB transcripts were what got sequenced. Method: immunoSEQ multiplex PCR; TCRdb's copy keeps in-frame clones and lacks some. The sample includes around 240,000 clones, around 15% of them seen just once. Sequencing was performed on naive CD4+ T cells from blood. Receptors were obtained from a man aged 25-40 years with type 1 diabetes.

This chain uses TRBV27 with TRBJ1-2, with D possibly TRBD1 on 5 matching bases. The CDR3 covers 14 residues. V lost 2 bases, J lost 2 bases, and 9 bases lay in between. CDR1 and CDR2 from the germline V gene are MNHEY and SMNVEV (reference sequence). For the CDR3, the DNA is TGTGCCAGCAGTTTAATCACAGGAAACTATGGCTACACCTTC. Protein product: CASSLITGNYGYTF.

This clone was recorded a few times. V and J are TRBV9 and TRBJ2-1, with 10 bases identical to TRBD2. The CDR3 has 13 residues. V lost 3 bases and J lost 9; bases outside the gene matches: 3. Germline V CDR1 and CDR2: SGDLS, YYNGEE. CDR3 DNA: TGTGCCAGCAGCGCTAGCGGGAGAACTGAGCAGTTCTTC. It translates to CASSASGRTEQFF.

This clone was seen a handful of times. The chain is built from TRBV10-3 and TRBJ2-1, with TRBD2 identical over 8 bases. The CDR3 is 14 amino acids. V was clipped by 10 bases and J by 4 bases; unmatched bases: 9. Germline V gives CDR1 ENHRY, CDR2 SYGVKD. The CDR3 bases are TGTGCCACCACACTAGCGGAGCCTTACAATGAGCAGTTCTTC. Its translation: CATTLAEPYNEQFF.

Here the CDR3 reads CASRSTPSSYNEQFF. Written as DNA, the CDR3 is TGTGCCAGTAGATCGACTCCTAGCTCCTACAATGAGCAGTTCTTC. The chain uses TRBV19 and TRBJ2-1, with no clear D. Trimming pared 6 bases from V and 0 bases from J, leaving 12 bases between. Germline CDR1 is LNHDA and CDR2 is SQIVND (reference sequence). The CDR3 runs 15 residues.

This clone has a handful of counts. V and J are TRBV7-2 and TRBJ2-5, with TRBD1 matching 9 bases. V gave up 4 bases and J gave up 1 base; unmatched junction bases: 10. Germline loops: CDR1 SGHTA, CDR2 FQGNSA. The length of the CDR3 is 17 residues. CDR3 nucleotide sequence: TGTGCCAGCAGCTCTCTTTTCGGACAGGGGACCCAAGAGACCCAGTACTTC. Translation gives CASSSLFGQGTQETQYF.

The V and J genes are TRBV28 and TRBJ1-1, with D perhaps TRBD1 (6 bases). Germline values: CDR1 MDHEN, CDR2 SYDVKM. This CDR3 is built from 13 residues. V was pared by 8 bases and J by 2 bases, with 12 bases between. CDR3 in amino acids: CASVTGINTEAFF. CDR3 bases: TGTGCCAGCGTCACAGGGATTAACACTGAAGCTTTCTTT. Together with reference TRBV28 and TRBJ1-1, the CDR3 gives the full variable domain: DVKVTQSSRYLVKRTGEKVFLECVQDMDHENMFWYRQDPGLGLRLIYFSYDVKMKEKGDIPEGYSVSREKKERFSLILESASTNQTSMYLCASVTGINTEAFFGQGTRLTVV.

The chain recombines TRBV30 with TRBJ1-2; tentatively, D is TRBD1 (6 bases). Trimming took 6 bases from V and 4 from J, leaving 15 bases between them. Germline V gene sequence: CDR1 GTSNPN, CDR2 SVGIG (reference sequence). The CDR3 loop spans 13 amino acids. The CDR3 DNA reads TGTGCCTGTATACAGGGAAACAGCTATGGCTACACCTTC. Translation: CACIQGNSYGYTF.

This clone was observed a handful of times. This chain joins TRBV25-1 and TRBJ1-3; D is uncertain. CDR1 is MGHDK, CDR2 SYGVNS, per germline. CDR3 length: 15 residues. V lost 3 bases, J lost 0 bases, and 9 bases lay in between. CDR3 nucleotide sequence: TGTGCCAGCAGTGACCGGGTGAGCTCTGGAAACACCATATATTTT. Protein: CASSDRVSSGNTIYF. Complete variable domain (other parts from reference TRBV25-1 and TRBJ1-3): EADIYQTPRYLVIGTGKKITLECSQTMGHDKMYWYQQDPGMELHLIHYSYGVNSTEKGDLSSESTVSRIRTEHFPLTLESARPSHTSQYLCASSDRVSSGNTIYFGEGSWLTVV.

This chain connects TRBV5-1 to TRBJ2-3; D may be TRBD1 (6 bases). Germline assignment: CDR1 SGHRS and CDR2 YFSETQ. V was cut by 0 bases and J by 2 bases, with 13 bases left in between. CDR3 length: 16 residues. The CDR3 region is CASSLAVRGFTDTQYF. The CDR3 nucleotides are TGCGCCAGCAGCTTGGCCGTCAGGGGCTTCACAGATACGCAGTATTTT. Full variable domain (rest looked up from reference TRBV5-1 and TRBJ2-3): KAGVTQTPRYLIKTRGQQVTLSCSPISGHRSVSWYQQTPGQGLQFLFEYFSETQRNKGNFPGRFSGRQFSNSRSEMNVSTLELGDSALYLCASSLAVRGFTDTQYFGPGTRLTVL.

The table lists this clone with a few counts. This sequence joins TRBV11-1 and TRBJ2-1, with D tentatively TRBD2 (6 bases). Germline V gene lookup returns CDR1 SGHAT and CDR2 FQDESV (reference sequence). V was pared by 6 bases and J by 9 bases, with 15 bases between. The CDR3 has 13 residues. CDR3 coding DNA: TGTGCCAGCAGTTTGAATCAGGGAGGTGAGCAGTTCTTC. Translating gives CASSLNQGGEQFF.

Only a few counts were recorded for this clone. The rearrangement links TRBV9 to TRBJ2-3, with D possibly called TRBD1 or TRBD2 (6 bases each). This CDR3 spans 14 amino acids. V gave up 4 bases and J gave up 4 bases, with 13 bases separating them. CDR1 is SGDLS and CDR2 is YYNGEE in the germline V gene. The CDR3 DNA sequence: TGTGCCAGCAGCCGTAGGGGGGATCCAGATACGCAGTATTTT. Amino acids: CASSRRGDPDTQYF.

The CDR3 DNA reads as TGTGCCAGCAGTTTATCGATCAACCGTCGGGGCACAGATACGCAGTATTTT. Translation gives CASSLSINRRGTDTQYF. This chain links TRBV27 with TRBJ2-3; no definite D call. CDR1 is MNHEY and CDR2 is SMNVEV in the germline V gene (reference sequence). This CDR3 spans 17 amino acids. V was pared by 0 bases and J by 1 base, with 14 bases between.

The chain joins TRBV6-6 to TRBJ2-5; 12 bases map to TRBD1. In germline, CDR1 is MNHNY, CDR2 SVGAGI (reference sequence). This CDR3 has 15 amino acids. V lost 5 bases to trimming and J lost 4 bases; unmatched junction nucleotides: 5. DNA for the CDR3: TGTGCCAGCAGTCCCCGGGACAGGGGGCGAGAGACCCAGTACTTC. As protein: CASSPRDRGRETQYF.

The table lists this clone with a few counts. The chain is built from TRBV28 and TRBJ2-3; D unresolved. The CDR3 is 13 residues long. Germline values: CDR1 MDHEN, CDR2 SYDVKM. V was cut by 2 bases and J by 14 bases, with 17 bases left in between. The CDR3 is CASSLDFMSSSYF. In nucleotides, the CDR3 is TGTGCCAGCAGTTTAGACTTTATGAGTAGCTCGTATTTT.

This clone was seen a handful of times. The V and J genes are TRBV7-9 and TRBJ2-5; TRBD1 aligns across 7 bases. The CDR3 is 15 amino acids. The germline V gene has CDR1 SEHNR and CDR2 FQNEAQ (reference sequence). J gave up 2 bases and V 2 bases, and 5 bases lay outside the gene matches. The CDR3 spells CASSLTRDRQETQYF. The CDR3 region has the DNA TGTGCCAGCAGCTTAACTCGGGACAGACAAGAGACCCAGTACTTC. Full variable domain (remainder filled in from reference TRBV7-9 and TRBJ2-5): DTGVSQNPRHKITKRGQNVTFRCDPISEHNRLYWYRQTLGQGPEFLTYFQNEAQLEKSRLLSDRFSAERPKGSFSTLEIQRTEQGDSAMYLCASSLTRDRQETQYFGPGTRLLVL.

This clone was counted a few times. V is TRBV4-2 and J is TRBJ1-1; D might be TRBD1 (5 bases). V lost 1 base and J 13 bases, leaving 16 bases between the germline ends. The length of the CDR3 is 13 residues. Germline V gene sequence: CDR1 LGHNA, CDR2 YNFKEQ. The CDR3 coding sequence is TGTGCCAGCAGCCAAGTAACCGGGGACTCTGGTTTCTTT. This encodes CASSQVTGDSGFF.

With regard to this clone: Other DNA sequences from this sample encode an identical CDR3 as well. The J gene is TRBJ1-2, the V gene TRBV20-1; unclear D gene. The CDR3 has 10 amino acids. The germline V and J ends were trimmed by 6 bases and 5 bases, with 7 bases remaining between them. Germline values: CDR1 DFQATT, CDR2 SNEGSKA (reference sequence). CDR3 protein: CSATDYGYTF. The CDR3 coding sequence is TGCAGTGCCACAGATTATGGCTACACCTTC.

The genes are TRBV29-1 and TRBJ2-5, with 8 bases fitting TRBD2. The CDR3 spans 12 residues. With V trimmed by 6 bases and J by 5 bases, 5 bases remained unmatched. Germline CDR1 is SQVTM and CDR2 is ANQGSEA. CDR3 DNA: TGCAGCGTGAGCGGGAGTGGGGAGACCCAGTACTTC. Its translation is CSVSGSGETQYF.

J is TRBJ2-1 and V is TRBV9; 11 bases are shared with TRBD2. This CDR3 spans 17 amino acids. Germline V gene lookup returns CDR1 SGDLS and CDR2 YYNGEE. After removal of 2 bases from V and 0 bases from J, the junction contained 4 bases not matched to a gene. The CDR3 reads CASSVTSGGSSYNEQFF. The CDR3 DNA follows: TGTGCCAGCAGCGTCACTAGCGGGGGTAGCTCCTACAATGAGCAGTTCTTC.

About this clone itself: This sample includes further DNA sequences coding for the same CDR3. The chain has TRBV6-5 and TRBJ2-5; tentatively, D is TRBD1 (5 bases). The CDR3 has 13 amino acids. Between the trimmed V and J ends, which lost 2 bases and 5 bases, there was a span of 9 bases. From germline, CDR1 is MNHEY and CDR2 SVGAGI. CDR3 coding DNA: TGTGCCAGCAGTTACAGGGGCGGTGAGACCCAGTACTTC. Translated: CASSYRGGETQYF.

This clone showed up just a few times. The genes are TRBV7-2 and TRBJ2-1; the D is unclear. Germline V gene sequence: CDR1 SGHTA, CDR2 FQGNSA. Trimming pared 3 bases from V and 2 bases from J, leaving 2 bases between. This CDR3 comprises 12 residues. The CDR3 bases are TGTGCCAGCAGCTTTACCTACAATGAGCAGTTCTTC. The encoded protein is CASSFTYNEQFF.

The J gene is TRBJ2-3, the V gene TRBV4-1; the D is unclear. The CDR3 extends over 14 amino acids. Trimming removed 2 bases from V and 1 base from J, with 7 bases in between. In germline, CDR1 is MGHRA, CDR2 YSYEKL. CDR3: CASSQPVRTDTQYF. The CDR3 DNA reads as TGCGCCAGCAGCCAACCCGTACGCACAGATACGCAGTATTTT.